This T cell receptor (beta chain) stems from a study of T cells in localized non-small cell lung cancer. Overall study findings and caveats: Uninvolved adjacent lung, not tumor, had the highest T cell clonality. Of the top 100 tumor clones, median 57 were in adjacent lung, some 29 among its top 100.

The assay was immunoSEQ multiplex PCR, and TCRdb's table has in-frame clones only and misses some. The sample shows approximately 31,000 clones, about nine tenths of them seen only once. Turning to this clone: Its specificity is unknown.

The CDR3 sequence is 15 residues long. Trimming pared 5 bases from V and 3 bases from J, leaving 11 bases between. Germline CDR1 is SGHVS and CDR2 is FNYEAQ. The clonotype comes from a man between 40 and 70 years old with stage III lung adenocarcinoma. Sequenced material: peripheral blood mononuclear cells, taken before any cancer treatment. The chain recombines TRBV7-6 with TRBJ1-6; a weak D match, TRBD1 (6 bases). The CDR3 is CASSPGEDYNSPLHF. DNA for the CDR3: TGTGCCAGCAGCCCAGGGGAAGACTATAATTCACCCCTCCACTTT. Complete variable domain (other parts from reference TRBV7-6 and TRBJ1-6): GAGVSQSPRYKVTKRGQDVALRCDPISGHVSLYWYRQALGQGPEFLTYFNYEAQQDKSGLPNDRFSAERPEGSISTLTIQRTEQRDSAMYRCASSPGEDYNSPLHFGNGTRLTVT.